This T cell receptor (beta chain) was profiled in a study of molecular identifiers for immune sequencing clone quantification. TCRdb fed the PCR reads into MiXCR, producing one record per CDR3 protein. The table has 460,000 or so distinct CDR3 sequences, about 20% seen once. This clonotype has more than one count but fewer than ten. V trimming: 5 bases; J trimming: 4 bases; junction bases outside the gene matches: 4. The CDR3 is 14 residues long. The chain couples TRBV12-3 or TRBV12-4 to TRBJ2-7, with 11 bases identical to TRBD2. Sequenced material: naive CD8+ T cells from blood, with Jurkat cell RNA spiked in. Subset in this sample: FACS-sorted CD8+CD4-CCR7+CD45RA+ naive T cells. This TCR came from a human donor in good health. Some libraries in this study had Jurkat cell RNA spiked in. The CDR3 DNA is TGTGCCAGCAGTAAGGGGACTAGCGGATACGAGCAGTACTTC. Encoded protein: CASSKGTSGYEQYF.